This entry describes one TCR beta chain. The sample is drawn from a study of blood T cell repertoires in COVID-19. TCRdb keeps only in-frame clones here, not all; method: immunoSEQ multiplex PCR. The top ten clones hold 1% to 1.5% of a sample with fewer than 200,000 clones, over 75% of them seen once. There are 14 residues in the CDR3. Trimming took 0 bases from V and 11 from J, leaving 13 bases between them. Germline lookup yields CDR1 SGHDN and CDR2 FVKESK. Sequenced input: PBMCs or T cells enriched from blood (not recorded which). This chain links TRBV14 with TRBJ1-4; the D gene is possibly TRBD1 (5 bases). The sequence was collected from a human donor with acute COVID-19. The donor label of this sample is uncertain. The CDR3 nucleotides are TGTGCCAGCAGCCAAGACAGGGCGAATGGCAAACTGTTTTTT. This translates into CASSQDRANGKLFF.